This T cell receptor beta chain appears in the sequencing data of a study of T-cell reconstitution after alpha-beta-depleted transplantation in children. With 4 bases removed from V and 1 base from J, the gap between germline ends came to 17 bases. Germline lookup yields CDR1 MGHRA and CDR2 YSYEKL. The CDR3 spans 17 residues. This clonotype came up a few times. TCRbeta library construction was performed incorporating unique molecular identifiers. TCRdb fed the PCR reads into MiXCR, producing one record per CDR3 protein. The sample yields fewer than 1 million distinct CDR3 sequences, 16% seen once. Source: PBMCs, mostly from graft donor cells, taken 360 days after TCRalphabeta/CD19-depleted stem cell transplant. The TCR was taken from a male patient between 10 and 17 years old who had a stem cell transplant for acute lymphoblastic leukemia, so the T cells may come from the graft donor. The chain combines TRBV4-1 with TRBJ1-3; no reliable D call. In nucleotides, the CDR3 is TGCGCCAGCAGCCGATGGAGCACACAAGGGTCTGGAAACACCATATATTTT. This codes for CASSRWSTQGSGNTIYF.